This T cell receptor (beta chain) was identified in a study of shared clonotypes between healthy human individuals (dated by TCRdb to the early 2020s). Background for the entire study: The cohort included three men and a couple of women between 18 and 49 years of age. Each donor's leukapheresis produced roughly between roughly 0.85 and 10 billion PBMCs. To increase sequencing depth and limit assay-specific biases, different laboratories used diverse techniques to prepare libraries and sequence TCR repertoires. Blood TCR repertoires of roughly five healthy adults were deeply sequenced to estimate repertoire size and the extent of clonotype sharing between individuals. For each donor, three plates each were used for CD4 naive and CD4 memory, two plates were used for CD8 naive, and one plate was used for CD8 memory.

General conclusions and limits of the study: The genetic and exposure-history diversity represented was limited by the small number of donors. Naive subsets generally had larger estimated clonotype richness than memory subsets did. Across four donors, around 5% of naive CD4, approximately 3.6% of naive CD8, 2.3% of memory CD4, and over 0.35% of memory CD8 clonotypes were shared. Based on pairwise subsampling, the degree of clonotype sharing among donors was expected to be affected by sequencing depth. Sampling was restricted to blood, and TCR repertoires in tissue are likely to differ from TCR repertoires in blood. Compared with non-shared clonotypes, the clonotypes found in all four sorted-subset donors had higher generation probabilities. Rarefaction of sorted-subset datasets indicated incomplete sequencing despite the large sequencing depth.

As concerns this clone: What this receptor recognizes is not known. No base quality values were provided; no much bigger clone lies one nucleotide off.

V loses 8 bases of germline sequence and J loses 8 bases, and the interval between the two ends is 21 bases. Reading the germline V gene gives CDR1 MGHRA and CDR2 YSYEKL. The CDR3, from cysteine to phenylalanine, totals 14 residues. Only the CDR3 DNA stays, 42 bases, in frame from base 1. TCR CDR3 regions were amplified from genomic DNA by multiplex PCR using the deep immunoSEQ assay. Extracted genomic DNA from each cell subset was spread evenly across all wells of several immunoSEQ 96-well plates, with each plate serving as a replicate. For sorted subsets, about 210 ng of genomic DNA, equivalent to some 33,000 T cell genomes, went into each replicate PCR. Purified libraries were quantified with a Qubit 3.0 fluorometer, sized on a Bioanalyzer 2100, and re-quantified with the KAPA Library Quantification kit. Every immunoSEQ 96-well plate was sequenced on a separate single-read 150-cycle Illumina NextSeq 550 flow cell. Per the source publication's procedure: Because only junctional sequences without quality scores were contained in the immunoSEQ output, filtering matching that applied to full-length reads could not be performed. Sequences were annotated with PyIR, a Python wrapper for IgBLAST v1.9, and V/J genes and CDR3 were assigned using IMGT germline references. Any read was removed if the V/J assignment was weak (E-value above 1e-6), the CDR3 was missing, or the read contained stop codons, out-of-frame junctions, or ambiguous translated residues. V3J clonotypes were defined as sequences sharing the same inferred V gene, J gene, and CDR3 amino acid sequence. To compute the percentage overlap between repertoires, the number of shared unique clonotypes was divided by the size of the smaller repertoire. Repertoire richness was assessed with RTK rarefaction, the Chao1 estimator, and Recon v2.1 estimates of unobserved clonotypes. Generation probabilities were computed with OLGA for all TCRbeta clonotypes obtained by the gDNA method from several donors. The clones in this table, taken by TCRdb from immuneACCESS, are in-frame only. Not every clone is retained; where verified, under half of the shortfall comes from an unresolved V gene, and the cause of the rest is unknown. The DNA was the basis for D and trimming; V, J and clone size are from that table. For this sample there are over 2 million clones; about 95% appear just once. Around 1.1% of the sample is in the top ten clones.

CD8 naive samples consisted of CD45RO-negative cells that were positively selected for CCR7, yielding a CD45RA+CCR7+ population without TemRA cells. The donors were healthy, HIV-negative adults with no recently reported acute infections or vaccinations. Only Caucasian adults living in Nashville, Tennessee, USA were represented among the donors. Blood was obtained by leukapheresis, after which PBMCs were separated by Ficoll-Histopaque density gradient centrifugation and cryopreserved in liquid nitrogen vapor phase. Analytical flow cytometry was used to check the purity and quantity of each magnetically sorted T cell population. Each sorted fraction had its genomic DNA isolated and then quantified by UV absorbance on a Nanodrop 2000c.

The source material was naive CD8+ T cells sorted from blood. The cell subset or site label on this specimen signifies: CD45RA+CCR7+. This TCR was sampled from a young man in good health. This receptor chain uses TRBV4-1 and TRBJ1-2, with an unclear D gene assignment. For the CDR3, the sequence is CASRNWPDFLGYTF. The DNA reads as follows: TGCGCCAGCCGAAACTGGCCTGACTTTTTAGGCTACACCTTC.